A single sample gave rise to the 25 T cell receptor beta chains below, sequenced in a study of blood T cell repertoires in COVID-19. This table comes from immunoSEQ multiplex PCR, and its TCRdb copy is limited to in-frame clones, with some not included. Of approximately 300,000 clones listed, about 88% are singletons. Input material: peripheral blood. These receptors were obtained from a woman aged 25 to 39 with COVID-19, enrolled during active disease.

In DNA form, the CDR3 reads TGTGCCAGCAGCCGCGGCGGGACAACTAATGAAAAACTGTTTTTT. This translates into CASSRGGTTNEKLFF. The chain links TRBV7-9 to TRBJ1-4; D not resolved. In germline, CDR1 is SEHNR, CDR2 FQNEAQ (reference sequence). This CDR3 comprises 15 residues. Trimming stripped 5 bases from V and 0 bases from J, with 10 bases between.

The V gene is TRBV6-5, the J gene TRBJ1-5; possible D gene TRBD1, 6 bases. Germline assignment: CDR1 MNHEY and CDR2 SVGAGI. Trimming took 6 bases from V and 1 from J, leaving 13 bases between them. There are 15 residues in the CDR3. The CDR3 sequence: CASRAGTPSNQPQHF. CDR3 coding DNA: TGTGCCAGCAGAGCCGGGACACCAAGCAATCAGCCCCAGCATTTT.

The chain has TRBV10-3 and TRBJ2-6, with D possibly TRBD1 on 6 matching bases. Per germline, CDR1 ENHRY and CDR2 SYGVKD. This CDR3 has 19 amino acids. The germline V and J ends were trimmed by 0 bases and 0 bases, with 15 bases remaining between them. The CDR3 loop reads CAISESGQRLYSGANVLTF. CDR3 nucleotide sequence: TGTGCCATCAGTGAGTCCGGACAGCGCCTATACTCTGGGGCCAACGTCCTGACTTTC.

The V gene is TRBV6-6, the J gene TRBJ1-5; D is unclear. Germline V gene data show CDR1 as MNHNY and CDR2 as SVGAGI (reference sequence). The CDR3 is made up of 11 amino acids. V dropped 8 bases and J dropped 4 bases, with 6 bases sitting between them. The CDR3 nucleotides are TGTGCCAGCGGCCCGAATCAGCCCCAGCATTTT. It is translated as CASGPNQPQHF.

The chain couples TRBV4-1 to TRBJ2-1, with 8 positions matching TRBD1. This CDR3 is 14 amino acids long. CDR1 and CDR2 (germline): MGHRA, YSYEKL. Losses at the gene ends were 1 base for V and 5 bases for J; bases not matched to a gene: 1. The CDR3 DNA sequence: TGCGCCAGCAGCCAAGTGGGACAGGACAATGAGCAGTTCTTC. Residues: CASSQVGQDNEQFF.

This chain joins TRBV4-1 and TRBJ1-4; no clear D gene. This CDR3 spans 16 amino acids. Germline CDR1 MGHRA, CDR2 YSYEKL. V was clipped by 1 base and J by 8 bases, with 17 bases between them. DNA for the CDR3: TGCGCCAGCAGCCAAGGCCCCGGGAGCCTGGGAGAAAAACTGTTTTTT. Translated: CASSQGPGSLGEKLFF.

The rearrangement uses TRBV30 and TRBJ1-6; D may be TRBD1 (5 bases). The CDR3 sequence is 11 residues long. Between the trimmed V and J ends, which lost 7 bases and 9 bases, there was a span of 10 bases. Germline V gene sequence: CDR1 GTSNPN, CDR2 SVGIG (reference sequence). CDR3 protein: CASSGGSPLHF. DNA of the CDR3: TGTGCCTCCTCGGGGGGTTCACCCCTCCACTTT.

V and J are TRBV2 and TRBJ2-7; D not resolved. This CDR3 has 12 amino acids. Trimming removed 5 bases at V and 2 bases at J, with 7 bases between. The V gene's germline CDR1 is SNHLY and CDR2 FYNNEI. The CDR3 loop is CASSYSTYEQYF. The CDR3 bases are TGTGCCAGCAGTTATTCTACCTACGAGCAGTACTTC.

V gene TRBV5-1 combines with J gene TRBJ2-5, with D perhaps matching TRBD2 (6 bases). Trimming cost V 1 base and J 5 bases, with 12 bases left between them. The V gene's germline CDR1 is SGHRS and CDR2 YFSETQ. This CDR3 is built from 14 residues. In nucleotides, the CDR3 is TGCGCCAGCAGCTTGAATGGAGGGAGTGAGACCCAGTACTTC. This codes for CASSLNGGSETQYF.

The chain joins TRBV5-4 to TRBJ2-7; 12 bases are a match to TRBD2. Trimming took 3 bases from V and 5 from J; bases not matched to a gene: 3. This CDR3 is 14 amino acids long. Germline values: CDR1 SGHNT, CDR2 YYREEE (reference sequence). CDR3 region: CASSSSGRADEQYF. In nucleotides, the CDR3 is TGTGCCAGCAGCTCTAGCGGGAGGGCTGACGAGCAGTACTTC. The full variable domain, its missing parts supplied by reference TRBV5-4 and TRBJ2-7, is ETGVTQSPTHLIKTRGQQVTLRCSSQSGHNTVSWYQQALGQGPQFIFQYYREEENGRGNFPPRFSGLQFPNYSSELNVNALELDDSALYLCASSSSGRADEQYFGPGTRLTVT.

The chain carries TRBV27 and TRBJ1-6; D is unclear. Trimming removed 7 bases at V and 6 bases at J, with 13 bases between. The length of the CDR3 is 14 residues. Germline-derived CDR1 and CDR2 are MNHEY and SMNVEV (reference sequence). CDR3 amino acids: CASKDGRVNSPLHF. The CDR3 DNA follows: TGTGCCAGCAAGGATGGGAGGGTTAATTCACCCCTCCACTTT.

The rearrangement joins TRBV7-2 to TRBJ2-1; TRBD2 agrees at 13 bases. Trimming at V came to 4 bases and at J to 8 bases, leaving 14 bases not matched to a gene. This CDR3 region has 18 residues. Germline V lookup: CDR1 SGHTA, CDR2 FQGNSA. CDR3 sequence (DNA): TGTGCCAGCAGCTCGTGGCAGACTAGCGGGAGGCTTCGGGATGAGCAGTTCTTC. Translating gives CASSSWQTSGRLRDEQFF.

The rearrangement uses TRBV5-1 and TRBJ2-7, with TRBD2 identical over 9 bases. Germline V gene data show CDR1 as SGHRS and CDR2 as YFSETQ. CDR3 length: 16 amino acids. Unmatched junction bases numbered 4, after V lost 0 bases and J lost 0 bases. The CDR3 loop is CASSLDFSGSSYEQYF. The CDR3 DNA reads as TGCGCCAGCAGCTTGGATTTTAGCGGGAGCTCCTACGAGCAGTACTTC.

The chain links TRBV19 to TRBJ2-3, with D perhaps matching TRBD2 (6 bases). Per the germline V gene, CDR1 is LNHDA and CDR2 is SQIVND (reference sequence). CDR3 size: 11 residues. The V and J ends lost 5 bases and 9 bases respectively, with 9 bases between them. CDR3 protein: CASSAGLTQYF. CDR3 sequence (DNA): TGTGCCAGTAGTGCAGGACTAACGCAGTATTTT.

This chain connects TRBV6-2 or TRBV6-3 to TRBJ2-1; TRBD1 matches at 7 bases. CDR3 length: 15 residues. Germline V gene data show CDR1 as MNHEY and CDR2 as SVGEGT. J gave up 9 bases and V 2 bases, and 10 bases lay outside the gene matches. In DNA form, the CDR3 reads TGTGCCAGCAGTTACATTCCCACAGGGGCGGGTGAGCAGTTCTTC. This gives the protein CASSYIPTGAGEQFF.

The chain has TRBV7-9 and TRBJ2-3; 10 bases align to TRBD1. The germline V gene encodes CDR1 SEHNR and CDR2 FQNEAQ (reference sequence). The CDR3 spans 15 residues. J gave up 6 bases and V 4 bases, and 7 bases lay outside the gene matches. CDR3 region: CASSSGTGEGDTQYF. The CDR3 DNA is TGTGCCAGCAGCTCGGGGACAGGGGAAGGGGATACGCAGTATTTT.

The chain is built from TRBV3-1 (or the pseudogene TRBV3-2) and TRBJ2-1; 8 positions match TRBD2. Losses at the gene ends were 1 base for V and 0 bases for J; bases not matched to a gene: 5. Germline CDR1 LGHDT, CDR2 YNNKEL (reference sequence). The CDR3 has 17 residues. The CDR3 sequence is CASSQGSAGGSYNEQFF. In nucleotides, the CDR3 is TGTGCCAGCAGCCAAGGCTCCGCGGGAGGCTCCTACAATGAGCAGTTCTTC.

The genes are TRBV28 and TRBJ2-3, with D perhaps TRBD2 (7 bases). Trimming shortened V by 8 bases and J by 4 bases, and 16 bases separated the two germline ends. Per germline, CDR1 MDHEN and CDR2 SYDVKM. CDR3 length: 14 residues. The CDR3 region is CASRKGGGADTQYF. The DNA for the CDR3 is TGTGCCAGCCGCAAAGGCGGGGGCGCAGATACGCAGTATTTT.

This clone is a singleton in its sample. In DNA form, the CDR3 reads TGCGCCAGCAGCTCCTCAGGGGGCCCAGGGACTGAAGCTTTCTTT. This gives the protein CASSSSGGPGTEAFF. The chain joins TRBV5-1 to TRBJ1-1; 8 bases align to TRBD1. The CDR3 loop spans 15 amino acids. Germline CDR1 is SGHRS and CDR2 is YFSETQ. Losses at the gene ends were 3 bases for V and 5 bases for J; bases not matched to a gene: 9.

V and J are TRBV11-3 and TRBJ2-1, with 8 bases identical to TRBD1. Germline V gene sequence: CDR1 SGHNT, CDR2 YENEEA. The CDR3 consists of 15 residues. V was pared by 5 bases and J by 4 bases, with 7 bases of the junction left unmatched. The CDR3 DNA reads as TGTGCCAGCAGCCGAGGGGACAGGACTTACAATGAGCAGTTCTTC. Translation: CASSRGDRTYNEQFF.

The J gene is TRBJ2-5, the V gene TRBV28; D gene uncertain. The CDR3 length is 14 residues. Per the germline V gene, CDR1 is MDHEN and CDR2 is SYDVKM. V lost 7 bases to trimming and J lost 1 base, with 13 bases between them. The CDR3 reads CASTRESPQETQYF. CDR3 nucleotide sequence: TGTGCCAGCACCCGAGAGAGCCCCCAAGAGACCCAGTACTTC.

This clone came up a few times. V and J are TRBV6-4 and TRBJ2-3; 8 positions agree with TRBD2. The CDR3 consists of 15 residues. CDR1 is MRHNA, CDR2 SNTAGT, per germline. Germline trimming cut 2 bases from V and 4 bases from J; bases unmatched to any gene: 5. As DNA, the CDR3 is TGTGCCAGCAGTGACAGCGGGAGTACCCCAGATACGCAGTATTTT. Translating gives CASSDSGSTPDTQYF.

This clone was observed once. V gene TRBV19 combines with J gene TRBJ2-7; possible D gene TRBD1, 5 bases. V lost 3 bases, J lost 4 bases, and 10 bases lay in between. Germline CDR1 reads LNHDA; CDR2 reads SQIVND (reference sequence). The CDR3 runs to 13 residues. The CDR3 is CASSISQGYEQYF. Written as DNA, the CDR3 is TGTGCCAGTAGTATCTCGCAGGGTTACGAGCAGTACTTC.

This clone occurred once. The rearrangement joins TRBV28 to TRBJ2-6; D gene ambiguous. Germline V lookup: CDR1 MDHEN, CDR2 SYDVKM. The CDR3 spans 14 residues. Trimming took 3 bases from V and 2 from J, leaving 5 bases between them. The CDR3 protein is CASSFPTGANVLTF. DNA for the CDR3: TGTGCCAGCAGTTTTCCAACTGGGGCCAACGTCCTGACTTTC.

The chain is built from TRBV4-1 and TRBJ2-7; 10 bases agree with TRBD2. The trim removed 5 bases at V and 0 bases at J, leaving 10 bases unmatched. This CDR3 contains 17 residues. CDR1 and CDR2 (germline): MGHRA, YSYEKL. CDR3 region: CASSMTSGHVLSYEQYF. CDR3 bases: TGCGCCAGCAGCATGACTAGCGGGCACGTACTCTCCTACGAGCAGTACTTC.